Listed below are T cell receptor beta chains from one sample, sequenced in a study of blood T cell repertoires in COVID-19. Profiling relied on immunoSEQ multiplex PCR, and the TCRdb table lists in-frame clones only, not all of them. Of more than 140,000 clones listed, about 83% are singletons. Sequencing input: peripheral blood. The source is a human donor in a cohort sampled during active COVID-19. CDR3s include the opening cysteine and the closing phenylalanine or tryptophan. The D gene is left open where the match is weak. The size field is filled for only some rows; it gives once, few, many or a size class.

CAISPRTDSRDYTF TGTGCCATCAGCCCTCGTACAGACTCCAGGGACTACACCTTC . TRBJ1-2 TRBV10-3 .
CASRAHNEQFF TGTGCCAGCAGGGCCCACAATGAGCAGTTCTTC . TRBJ2-1 TRBV6-1 few
CASSQPRGAGDNEQFF TGTGCCAGCAGCCAGCCTCGCGGGGCGGGAGACAATGAGCAGTTCTTC TRBD2 TRBJ2-1 TRBV3-1/TRBV3-2 .
CASSITSGRNFNEQYF TGTGCCAGTAGTATAACTAGCGGGAGAAATTTCAACGAGCAGTACTTC TRBD2 TRBJ2-7 TRBV19 .
CASSLWPNTEAFF TGTGCCAGCAGCTTGTGGCCGAACACTGAAGCTTTCTTT . TRBJ1-1 TRBV5-5 .
CASSIPGQGGGTGELFF TGTGCCAGTAGTATTCCGGGACAGGGGGGAGGCACCGGGGAGCTGTTTTTT TRBD1 TRBJ2-2 TRBV19 .
CASSQDMLEGNTQYF TGTGCCAGCAGCCAAGATATGCTAGAAGGAAATACGCAGTATTTT . TRBJ2-3 TRBV14 .
CASSGQGISYNEQFF TGTGCCAGCAGCGGACAGGGGATCTCCTACAATGAGCAGTTCTTC TRBD1 TRBJ2-1 TRBV9 .
CATSRNKGAGGRYEQYF TGTGCCACCAGCAGGAACAAAGGGGCGGGAGGGCGGTACGAGCAGTACTTC TRBD2 TRBJ2-7 TRBV15 .
CASSQEGVRGEAFF TGCGCCAGCAGCCAAGAGGGGGTGCGGGGTGAAGCTTTCTTT . TRBJ1-1 TRBV4-3 .
CASSYRERESEEQYF TGTGCCAGCAGTTATAGGGAGCGGGAGTCGGAGGAGCAGTACTTC TRBD2 TRBJ2-7 TRBV6-2/TRBV6-3 .
CASSPGQNTGELFF TGTGCCAGCAGTCCGGGACAGAACACCGGGGAGCTGTTTTTT . TRBJ2-2 TRBV6-4 .
CASSPGGGLAGGPDTQYF TGTGCCAGCAGCCCAGGCGGGGGACTAGCGGGAGGCCCGGATACGCAGTATTTT TRBD2 TRBJ2-3 TRBV7-2 once
CASRPSNRRGSPLHF TGTGCCAGCAGACCCTCCAACAGAAGGGGTTCACCCCTCCACTTT . TRBJ1-6 TRBV11-2 .
CASSLTGAMNTEAFF TGTGCCAGCAGCTTAACAGGAGCGATGAACACTGAAGCTTTCTTT . TRBJ1-1 TRBV7-9 few
CASSLSKIAGGTQETQYF TGCGCCAGCAGCTTGTCTAAGATAGCGGGAGGGACTCAAGAGACCCAGTACTTC TRBD2 TRBJ2-5 TRBV5-1 .
CASVDRVHQPQHF TGTGCCAGTGTAGACAGGGTCCATCAGCCCCAGCATTTT TRBD1 TRBJ1-5 TRBV19 few
CASSPTRGKGDTQYF TGTGCCAGCAGCCCGACCCGGGGGAAAGGGGATACGCAGTATTTT . TRBJ2-3 TRBV7-2 .
CASSMSREANYGYTF TGTGCCAGTAGTATGTCCAGGGAGGCTAACTATGGCTACACCTTC . TRBJ1-2 TRBV19 .
CASSTRGGAYYEQYF TGTGCCAGCAGCACCCGGGGGGGGGCTTACTACGAGCAGTACTTC TRBD2 TRBJ2-7 TRBV9 .
CASSLGQGYQPQHF TGTGCCAGCAGCTTAGGTCAGGGGTATCAGCCCCAGCATTTT . TRBJ1-5 TRBV5-6 once
CASSPTSSSPYEQYF TGCGCCAGCAGCCCAACTAGTTCAAGCCCCTACGAGCAGTACTTC . TRBJ2-7 TRBV5-1 once
CASSASASGPSYEQYF TGTGCCAGCAGCGCTTCCGCTAGCGGGCCTTCCTACGAGCAGTACTTC TRBD2 TRBJ2-7 TRBV9 .
CASSWEQGADTQYF TGTGCCAGCAGCTGGGAACAGGGGGCAGATACGCAGTATTTT TRBD1 TRBJ2-3 TRBV7-3 once
CATSRDRDYGYTF TGTGCCACCAGCAGAGACAGGGACTATGGCTACACCTTC . TRBJ1-2 TRBV15 .
CASSLTGESLSYNEQFF TGCGCCAGCAGCTTGACAGGGGAGTCCCTCTCCTACAATGAGCAGTTCTTC TRBD1 TRBJ2-1 TRBV5-1 .
CASRNGGYWGNQPQHF TGTGCCAGCAGGAATGGAGGGTATTGGGGCAATCAGCCCCAGCATTTT . TRBJ1-5 TRBV28 once
CASSYSGTGSYEQYF TGTGCCAGCAGTTACTCCGGGACAGGGTCCTACGAGCAGTACTTC TRBD1 TRBJ2-7 TRBV6-6 .
CASSQTAAYNSPLHF TGTGCCAGCAGCCAGACGGCGGCTTATAATTCACCCCTCCACTTT . TRBJ1-6 TRBV3-1/TRBV3-2 .
CASSHPDRDPNYGYTF TGCGCCAGCAGTCACCCCGACAGGGACCCTAACTATGGCTACACCTTC TRBD1 TRBJ1-2 TRBV10-1 .
CASNAGTGTNEQFF TGTGCCAGTAACGCAGGGACAGGGACCAATGAGCAGTTCTTC TRBD1 TRBJ2-1 TRBV19 .
CASRPGQLSGNTIYF TGTGCCAGCAGACCGGGACAGCTCTCTGGAAACACCATATATTTT TRBD1 TRBJ1-3 TRBV2 .
CASSVVSGYEQYF TGTGCCAGCAGCGTAGTAAGCGGCTACGAGCAGTACTTC . TRBJ2-7 TRBV9 once
CSAGHGYGYTF TGCAGTGCTGGTCACGGCTATGGCTACACCTTC . TRBJ1-2 TRBV20-1 .
CASSLGLGTGNEQFF TGTGCCAGTAGTTTGGGACTAGGAACGGGGAATGAGCAGTTCTTC TRBD2 TRBJ2-1 TRBV19 .
CASRQGAYGYTF TGTGCCAGCAGACAGGGGGCCTATGGCTACACCTTC TRBD1 TRBJ1-2 TRBV19 .
CASTVAGGYWEQYF TGCGCCAGCACTGTTGCAGGGGGATACTGGGAGCAGTACTTC TRBD1 TRBJ2-7 TRBV5-1 .
CASSYSSLRGGELFF TGTGCCAGCAGTTACTCGAGCCTTCGGGGCGGGGAGCTGTTTTTT . TRBJ2-2 TRBV6-5 .
CSASRGNTEAFF TGCAGTGCTAGTCGGGGGAACACTGAAGCTTTCTTT . TRBJ1-1 TRBV20-1 .
CASSLGEAQYF TGCGCCAGCAGCTTAGGAGAGGCCCAGTACTTC . TRBJ2-5 TRBV5-1 .
CASSLGRGLAGGSSYNEQFF TGTGCCAGCAGCTTAGGTCGCGGACTAGCGGGAGGGAGCTCCTACAATGAGCAGTTCTTC TRBD2 TRBJ2-1 TRBV11-3 .
CASSYSGGASYNEQFF TGTGCCAGCAGTTACAGCGGGGGCGCGTCCTACAATGAGCAGTTCTTC TRBD2 TRBJ2-1 TRBV6-6 .
CATTGRLGEQYF TGTGCCACCACAGGGCGCCTTGGGGAGCAGTACTTC . TRBJ2-7 TRBV24-1 few
CASRRELAKAGELFF TGTGCCAGCAGGAGAGAACTAGCCAAGGCCGGGGAGCTGTTTTTT . TRBJ2-2 TRBV28 .
CASSVSLGLVKNIQYF TGTGCCAGCAGTGTGTCCCTCGGTTTAGTCAAAAACATTCAGTACTTC . TRBJ2-4 TRBV2 .
CASKRQGADGNTIYF TGTGCCAGCAAGCGACAGGGGGCGGATGGAAACACCATATATTTT TRBD1 TRBJ1-3 TRBV2 .
CASSSGGGNTGELFF TGTGCCAGTAGTTCGGGCGGAGGTAACACCGGGGAGCTGTTTTTT . TRBJ2-2 TRBV19 .
CASSGGTYEQYF TGCGCCAGCAGTGGTGGCACCTACGAGCAGTACTTC . TRBJ2-7 TRBV10-2 .
CASTREREQYF TGTGCCAGCACTAGAGAAAGGGAGCAGTACTTC . TRBJ2-7 TRBV28 .
CASSQTGNTEAFF TGTGCCAGCAGCCAGACAGGGAACACTGAAGCTTTCTTT . TRBJ1-1 TRBV25-1 .
CASSGAAGAIQETQYF TGTGCCAGTAGTGGGGCAGCGGGAGCAATCCAAGAGACCCAGTACTTC TRBD2 TRBJ2-5 TRBV19 .
CASSLSSAGAAYEQYF TGTGCCAGCAGCCTAAGTTCAGCGGGAGCGGCCTACGAGCAGTACTTC TRBD2 TRBJ2-7 TRBV7-2 .